Listed here is a single T cell receptor (beta chain). Antigen specificity is unknown. V shed 3 bases and J 6 bases; nucleotides not matched to a gene: 7. Germline CDR1 MNHEY, CDR2 SVGAGI. The CDR3 covers 16 residues. This sample is drawn from a study of vaccination effects on CD4 cells after COVID-19. Study at large: The median interval between the second dose and post-vaccine sampling was 72 days. Findings and limits, study-wide: Marked clonal contraction of both clone types appeared late after vaccination.

Using viral peptide pools, the ViraFEST assay grew out antigen-specific CD4+ T cells prior to sequencing. Following 10 days of culture, CD4+ T cells were isolated. Two doses of BNT162b2 or mRNA-1273 vaccine were administered to participants. In culture with approximately 9.5 IU/ml IL-2 and about 10 ug/ml peptides, PBMC were grown at two million per well. Both day 3 and day 7 saw half the medium replaced with IL-2 medium. Method: immunoSEQ multiplex PCR; TCRdb's copy keeps in-frame clones and lacks some. The sample has 30,000 to 40,000 clones; over 60% are singletons. Sequences were derived from CD4+ T cells from PBMCs cultured with SARS-CoV-2 spike peptides, sampled after COVID-19 vaccination. The origin of this receptor is a human donor who received a COVID-19 vaccine. The rearrangement links TRBV6-5 to TRBJ1-6, with 8 bases identical to TRBD1. DNA of the CDR3: TGTGCCAGCAGTTATCACAGACAGGGGCTTAATTCACCCCTCCACTTT. It translates to CASSYHRQGLNSPLHF.